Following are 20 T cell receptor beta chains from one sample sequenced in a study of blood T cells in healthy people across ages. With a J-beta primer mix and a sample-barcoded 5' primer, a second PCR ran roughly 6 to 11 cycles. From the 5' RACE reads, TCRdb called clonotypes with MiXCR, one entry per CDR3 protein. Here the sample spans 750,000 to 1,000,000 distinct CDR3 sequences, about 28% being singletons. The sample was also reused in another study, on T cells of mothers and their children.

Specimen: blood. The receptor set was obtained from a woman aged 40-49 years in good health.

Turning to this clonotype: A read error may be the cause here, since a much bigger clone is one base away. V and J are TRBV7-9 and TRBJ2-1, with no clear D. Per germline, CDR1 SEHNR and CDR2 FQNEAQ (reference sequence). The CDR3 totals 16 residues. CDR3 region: CAGSYNLGSSYNEQFF. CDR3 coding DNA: TGTGCCGGCAGCTATAACTTAGGAAGCTCCTACAATGAGCAGTTCTTC.

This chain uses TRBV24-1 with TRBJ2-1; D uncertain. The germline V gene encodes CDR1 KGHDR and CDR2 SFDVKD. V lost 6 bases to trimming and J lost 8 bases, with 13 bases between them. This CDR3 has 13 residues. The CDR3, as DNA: TGTGCCACCAGTAATAACGCCTGGTATGAGCAGTTCTTC. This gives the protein CATSNNAWYEQFF.

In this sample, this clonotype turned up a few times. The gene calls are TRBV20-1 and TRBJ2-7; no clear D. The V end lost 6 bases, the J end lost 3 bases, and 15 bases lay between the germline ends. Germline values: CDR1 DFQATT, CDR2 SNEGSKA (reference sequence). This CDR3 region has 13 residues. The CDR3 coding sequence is TGCAGTGCCCGGACGGCTTATAGCTACGAGCAGTACTTC. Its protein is CSARTAYSYEQYF.

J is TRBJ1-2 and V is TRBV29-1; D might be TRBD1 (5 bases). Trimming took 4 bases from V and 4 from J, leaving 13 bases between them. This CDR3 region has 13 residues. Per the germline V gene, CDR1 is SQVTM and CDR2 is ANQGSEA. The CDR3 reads CSVVGGQVYGYTF. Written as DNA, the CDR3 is TGCAGCGTTGTGGGTGGACAAGTCTATGGCTACACCTTC.

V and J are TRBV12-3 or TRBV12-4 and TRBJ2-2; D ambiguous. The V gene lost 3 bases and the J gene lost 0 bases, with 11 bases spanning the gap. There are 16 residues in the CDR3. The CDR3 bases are TGTGCCAGCAGTTTGTACGGACGGACGAACACCGGGGAGCTGTTTTTT. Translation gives CASSLYGRTNTGELFF.

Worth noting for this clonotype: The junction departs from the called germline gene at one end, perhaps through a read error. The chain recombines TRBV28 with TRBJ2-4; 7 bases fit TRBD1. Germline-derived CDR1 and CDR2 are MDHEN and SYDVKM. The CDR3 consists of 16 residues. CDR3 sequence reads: CASSYGTALAKNVQYF. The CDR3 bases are TGTGCCAGCAGTTACGGGACAGCGCTAGCCAAAAACGTTCAGTACTTC. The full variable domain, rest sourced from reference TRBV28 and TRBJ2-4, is DVKVTQSSRYLVKRTGEKVFLECVQDMDHENMFWYRQDPGLGLRLIYFSYDVKMKEKGDIPEGYSVSREKKERFSLILESASTNQTSMYLCASSYGTALAKNVQYFGAGTRLSVL.

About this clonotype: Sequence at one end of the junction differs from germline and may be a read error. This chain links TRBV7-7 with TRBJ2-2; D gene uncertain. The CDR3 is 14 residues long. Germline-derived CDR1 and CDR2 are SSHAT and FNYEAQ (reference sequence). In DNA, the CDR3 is TGTGCTAGCAGCTTCAAACTCCTTACCGGGGAGCTGTTTTTT. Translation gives CASSFKLLTGELFF.

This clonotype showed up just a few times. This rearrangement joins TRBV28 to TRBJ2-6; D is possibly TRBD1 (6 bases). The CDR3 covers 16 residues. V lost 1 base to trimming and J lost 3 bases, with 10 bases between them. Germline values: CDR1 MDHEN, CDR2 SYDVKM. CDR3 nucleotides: TGTGCCAGCAGTTTATCTGGACAGTTTGGGGCCAACGTCCTGACTTTC. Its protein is CASSLSGQFGANVLTF.

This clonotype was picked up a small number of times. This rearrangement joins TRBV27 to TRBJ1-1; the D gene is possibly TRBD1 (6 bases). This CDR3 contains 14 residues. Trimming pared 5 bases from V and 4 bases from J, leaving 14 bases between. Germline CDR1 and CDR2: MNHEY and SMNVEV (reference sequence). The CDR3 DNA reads TGTGCCAGCAGTCAACAGGGAGGGGGCACTGAAGCTTTCTTT. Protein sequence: CASSQQGGGTEAFF.

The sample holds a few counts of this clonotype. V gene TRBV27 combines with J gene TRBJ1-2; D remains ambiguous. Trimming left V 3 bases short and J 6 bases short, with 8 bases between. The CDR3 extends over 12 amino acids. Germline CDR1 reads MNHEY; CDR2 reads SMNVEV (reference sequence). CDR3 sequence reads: CASSFRGNGYTF. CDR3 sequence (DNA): TGTGCCAGCAGTTTCAGAGGGAATGGCTACACCTTC.

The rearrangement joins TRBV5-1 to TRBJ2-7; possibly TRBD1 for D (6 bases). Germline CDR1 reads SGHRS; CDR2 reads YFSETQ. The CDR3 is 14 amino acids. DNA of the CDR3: TGCTCCTCGGCCCCGAGGGGGAGCTCCTACGAGCAGTACTTC. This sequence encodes CSSAPRGSSYEQYF.

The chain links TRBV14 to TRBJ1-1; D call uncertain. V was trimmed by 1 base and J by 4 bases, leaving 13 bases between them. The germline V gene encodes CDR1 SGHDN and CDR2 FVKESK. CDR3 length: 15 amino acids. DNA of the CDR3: TGTGCCAGCAGCCAAGCGGTCGTCTGGGGCACTGAAGCTTTCTTT. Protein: CASSQAVVWGTEAFF.

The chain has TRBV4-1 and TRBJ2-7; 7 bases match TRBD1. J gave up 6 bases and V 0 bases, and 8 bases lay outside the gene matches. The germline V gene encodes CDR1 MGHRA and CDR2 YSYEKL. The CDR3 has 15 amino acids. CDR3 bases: TGCGCCAGCAGCCAAGATAGGGGGCAGGCGTCCGAGCAGTACTTC. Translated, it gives CASSQDRGQASEQYF.

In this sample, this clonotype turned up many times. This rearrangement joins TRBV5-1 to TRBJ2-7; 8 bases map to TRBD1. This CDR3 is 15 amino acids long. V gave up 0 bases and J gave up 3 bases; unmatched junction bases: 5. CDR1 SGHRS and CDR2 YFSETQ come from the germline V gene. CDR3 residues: CASSLAGDRYYEQYF. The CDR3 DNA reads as TGCGCCAGCAGCTTGGCGGGGGACAGGTACTACGAGCAGTACTTC.

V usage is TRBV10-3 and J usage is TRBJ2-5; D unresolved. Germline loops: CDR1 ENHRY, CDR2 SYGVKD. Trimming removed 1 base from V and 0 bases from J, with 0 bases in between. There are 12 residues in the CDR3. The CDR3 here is CAISEYQETQYF. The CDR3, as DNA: TGTGCCATCAGTGAGTACCAAGAGACCCAGTACTTC.

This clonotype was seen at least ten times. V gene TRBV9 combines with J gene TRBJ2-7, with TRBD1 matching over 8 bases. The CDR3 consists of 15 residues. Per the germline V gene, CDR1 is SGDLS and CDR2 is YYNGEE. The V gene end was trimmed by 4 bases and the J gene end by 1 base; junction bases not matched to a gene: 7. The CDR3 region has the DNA TGTGCCAGCAGCCCGGGACAGGCCCTATCCTACGAGCAGTACTTC. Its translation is CASSPGQALSYEQYF.

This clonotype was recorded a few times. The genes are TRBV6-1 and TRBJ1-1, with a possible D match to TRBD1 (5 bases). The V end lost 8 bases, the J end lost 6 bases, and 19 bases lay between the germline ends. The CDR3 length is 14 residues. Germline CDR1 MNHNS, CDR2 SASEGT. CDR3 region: CASGGAPHVAEAFF. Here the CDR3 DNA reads TGTGCCAGCGGCGGGGCCCCTCATGTGGCTGAAGCTTTCTTT.

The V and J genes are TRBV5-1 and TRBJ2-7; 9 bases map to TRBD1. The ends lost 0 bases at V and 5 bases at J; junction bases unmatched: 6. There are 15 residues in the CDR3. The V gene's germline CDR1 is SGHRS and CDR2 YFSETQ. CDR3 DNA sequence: TGCGCCAGCAGCTTGGGTGGACAGGGGTCCGACGAGCAGTACTTC. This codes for CASSLGGQGSDEQYF.

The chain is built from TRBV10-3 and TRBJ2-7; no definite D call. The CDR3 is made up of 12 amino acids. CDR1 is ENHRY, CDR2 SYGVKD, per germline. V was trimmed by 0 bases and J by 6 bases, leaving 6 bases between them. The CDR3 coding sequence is TGTGCCATCAGTGAGTCGAAGCTCGAGCAGTACTTC. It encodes CAISESKLEQYF.

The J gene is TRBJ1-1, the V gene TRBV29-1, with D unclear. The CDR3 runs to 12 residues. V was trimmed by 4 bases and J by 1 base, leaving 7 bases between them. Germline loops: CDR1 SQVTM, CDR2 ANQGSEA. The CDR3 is CSVATTNTEAFF. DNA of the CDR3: TGCAGCGTTGCGACTACGAACACTGAAGCTTTCTTT.